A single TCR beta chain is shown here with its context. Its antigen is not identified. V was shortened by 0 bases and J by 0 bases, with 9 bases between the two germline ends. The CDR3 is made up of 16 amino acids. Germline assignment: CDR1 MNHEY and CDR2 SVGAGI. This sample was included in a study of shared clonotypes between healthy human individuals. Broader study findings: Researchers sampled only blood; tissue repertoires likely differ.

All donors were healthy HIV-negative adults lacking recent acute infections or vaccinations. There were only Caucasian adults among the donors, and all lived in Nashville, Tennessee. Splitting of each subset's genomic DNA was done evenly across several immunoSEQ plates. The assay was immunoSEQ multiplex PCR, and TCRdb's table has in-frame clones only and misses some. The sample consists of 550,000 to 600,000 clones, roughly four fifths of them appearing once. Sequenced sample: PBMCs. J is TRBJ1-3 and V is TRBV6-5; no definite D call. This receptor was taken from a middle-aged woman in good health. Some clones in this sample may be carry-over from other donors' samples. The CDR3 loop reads CASSYSGDNSGNTIYF. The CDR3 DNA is TGTGCCAGCAGTTACTCAGGAGATAACTCTGGAAACACCATATATTTT.